Included here is one TCR beta chain sequence, with context. At one end the junction does not follow the germline gene, possibly because of a read error. The data are from a study of blood T cell repertoires in COVID-19. Methods used by the authors: Reference gene primer amplification gave nucleated cell count estimates. Assay: immunoSEQ multiplex PCR; the TCRdb copy retains only in-frame clones and omits some. D and trimming come from the DNA, and the V and J calls and clone size come from that table. Of over 300,000 clones listed, more than 70% are singletons. The CDR3 loop spans 12 amino acids. Germline CDR1 reads SGHTA; CDR2 reads FQGNSA.

The sample was peripheral blood. This TCR was sampled from a man aged 18 to 30 who had recovered from COVID-19. V is TRBV7-2 and J is TRBJ2-3; the match to TRBD1 covers 12 bases. The CDR3 spells CASSLTGTGGAF. CDR3 bases: TGTGCCAGCAGCTTAACTGGGACAGGGGGCGCTTTT.